The subject of this entry is one TCR beta chain. This entry is derived from a study of blood T cell repertoires in COVID-19. The germline V gene has CDR1 SGHRS and CDR2 YFSETQ. V shed 4 bases and J shed 2 bases, with 12 bases lying between them. This CDR3 is built from 14 residues. Profiling relied on immunoSEQ multiplex PCR, and the TCRdb table lists in-frame clones only, not all of them. This sample has around 500,000 clones, with more than 85% found just once. J is TRBJ1-1 and V is TRBV5-1; D is unclear. This clonotype originated in a woman aged 55-75 years who had recovered from COVID-19. Sequenced: PBMCs or T cells enriched from blood (not recorded which). The CDR3 region is CASSHGRLNTEAFF. The CDR3 nucleotides read TGCGCCAGCAGCCACGGGAGGTTAAACACTGAAGCTTTCTTT.